A selection of T cell receptor beta chains follows, all from one sample in a study of blood T cells in healthy people across ages. TCRdb processed the 5' RACE reads anew with MiXCR; each CDR3 protein has one entry. There are hundreds of thousands of distinct CDR3 sequences in the sample; 45% to 50% occur only once, and around a third lies in the top ten. Sequencing used blood. Receptors originate from a woman in her sixties or seventies in good health. The CDR3 runs from the conserved cysteine through the conserved F or W. D genes are given only for firm matches. Rows give clone size only sometimes, using once, few, many, or a class for an expanded clone.

TRBJ1-1	TRBV15	.	few	CATSSNTQGRTEAFF	TGTGCCACCAGCAGCAATACGCAGGGACGGACTGAAGCTTTCTTT
TRBJ2-7	TRBV20-1	TRBD2	once	CSARLAGGPGVEQYF	TGCAGTGCGAGGCTAGCGGGAGGGCCAGGAGTCGAGCAGTACTTC
TRBJ2-7	TRBV7-9	TRBD2	.	CASSTAPTSGFYNEQYF	TGTGCCAGCAGCACAGCCCCTACTAGCGGGTTTTACAATGAGCAGTACTTC
TRBJ2-1	TRBV2	TRBD2	few	CASRTSGYYNEQFF	TGTGCCAGCCGGACTAGCGGTTACTACAATGAGCAGTTCTTC
TRBJ1-1	TRBV29-1	TRBD1	.	CSVAGQGTPEAFF	TGCAGCGTCGCCGGACAGGGTACACCTGAAGCTTTCTTT
TRBJ2-7	TRBV3-1	TRBD2	.	CASSSISGGAYEQYF	TGTGCCAGCAGCTCGATTTCGGGGGGAGCGTACGAGCAGTACTTC
TRBJ2-1	TRBV14	.	.	CASWNERFF	TGTGCCAGCTGGAATGAGCGGTTCTTC
TRBJ2-3	TRBV9	TRBD2	.	CASSGPSGRTDTQYF	TGTGCCAGCAGCGGTCCTAGCGGGCGCACAGATACGCAGTATTTT
TRBJ2-5	TRBV6-5	.	.	CASTKSGVETQYF	TGTGCCAGCACAAAATCGGGGGTGGAGACCCAGTACTTC
TRBJ1-2	TRBV7-2	.	.	CASSPQTDYGYTF	TGTGCCAGCAGCCCCCAGACCGACTATGGCTACACCTTC
TRBJ2-6	TRBV24-1	.	.	CATSGISGANVLTF	TGTGCCACCAGTGGGATTTCTGGGGCCAACGTCCTGACTTTC
TRBJ2-7	TRBV7-2	.	few	CASSPQYSYNEQYF	TGTGCCAGCAGCCCACAATACTCCTACAATGAGCAGTACTTC
TRBJ2-4	TRBV20-1	TRBD2	.	CSARRGGRNDIQYF	TGCAGTGCTAGGCGTGGCGGGAGGAACGACATTCAGTACTTC
TRBJ2-1	TRBV7-3	TRBD1	.	CASSLRTGSIINGEQFF	TGTGCCAGCAGCTTAAGGACAGGGTCGATCATCAACGGTGAGCAGTTCTTC
TRBJ2-1	TRBV27	TRBD2	.	CASSLQTSGRYNEQFF	TGTGCCAGCAGTTTACAAACTAGCGGGAGGTACAATGAGCAGTTCTTC
TRBJ2-3	TRBV29-1	TRBD1	few	CSVIDRGRTDTQYF	TGCAGCGTGATCGACAGGGGGCGCACAGATACGCAGTATTTT
TRBJ2-1	TRBV20-1	TRBD2	few	CSARDEGLAENEQFF	TGCAGTGCTAGAGATGAGGGACTAGCGGAGAATGAGCAGTTCTTC
TRBJ2-7	TRBV12-3/TRBV12-4	TRBD2	.	CASRVAGGVEQYF	TGTGCCAGCAGGGTAGCGGGAGGTGTCGAGCAGTACTTC
TRBJ2-3	TRBV20-1	TRBD2	.	CSARDKSASGSLDTQYF	TGCAGTGCTAGAGATAAATCGGCTAGCGGGAGTCTCGATACGCAGTATTTT
TRBJ2-7	TRBV20-1	.	.	CSARDRVLANYEQYF	TGCAGTGCTAGAGATCGTGTTCTAGCGAACTACGAGCAGTACTTC
TRBJ2-7	TRBV7-2	.	.	CASSITANEQYF	TGTGCCAGCAGCATCACAGCGAATGAGCAGTACTTC
TRBJ2-7	TRBV28	TRBD1	.	CASSEQGATAYEQYF	TGTGCCAGCAGTGAACAGGGGGCGACCGCCTACGAGCAGTACTTC
TRBJ2-4	TRBV7-2	.	.	CASSLSRPERYIQYF	TGTGCCAGCAGCTTATCCCGTCCGGAGAGGTACATTCAGTACTTC
TRBJ2-3	TRBV6-2/TRBV6-3	.	.	CAGRRGTDTQYF	TGTGCCGGCAGGCGGGGCACAGATACGCAGTATTTT
TRBJ2-1	TRBV12-3/TRBV12-4	.	many	CASSPRGRSYNEQFF	TGTGCCAGCAGCCCCCGGGGGAGGTCCTACAATGAGCAGTTCTTC
TRBJ2-7	TRBV29-1	.	few	CSARRGFEEQYF	TGCAGCGCCCGTAGGGGGTTTGAGGAGCAGTACTTC
TRBJ2-3	TRBV5-1	.	.	CASSLDRNTDTQYF	TGCGCCAGCAGCTTGGACAGGAACACAGATACGCAGTATTTT
TRBJ2-1	TRBV3-1	.	.	CASSRTSLYNEQFF	TGTGCCAGCAGCCGAACTAGCCTCTACAATGAGCAGTTCTTC
TRBJ2-3	TRBV15	.	few	CATSRDRLATRTDTQYF	TGTGCCACCAGCAGAGATCGGCTTGCGACCCGCACAGATACGCAGTATTTT
TRBJ2-7	TRBV6-1	.	.	CASSDVRSSYEQYF	TGTGCCAGCAGTGACGTCAGGTCCTCCTACGAGCAGTACTTC
TRBJ1-6	TRBV4-3	.	.	CASSQEQLADSPLHF	TGCGCCAGCAGCCAAGAGCAGTTAGCCGATTCACCCCTCCACTTT
TRBJ2-7	TRBV9	.	few	CASSGEKGSYEQYF	TGTGCCAGCAGCGGCGAAAAGGGATCCTACGAGCAGTACTTC
TRBJ2-7	TRBV11-2	.	.	CASSFGSSSYNEQYF	TGTGCCAGCAGCTTCGGATCTAGCTCCTACAATGAGCAGTACTTC
TRBJ2-3	TRBV7-2	TRBD2	.	CASSNSGTTIDTQYF	TGTGCCAGCAGCAACTCCGGGACTACAATCGATACGCAGTATTTT
TRBJ2-4	TRBV7-6	.	.	CVSSLAEGNIQYF	TGTGTCAGCAGCTTAGCGGAGGGAAACATTCAGTACTTC
TRBJ2-1	TRBV7-2	.	.	CASSRGGPLRDWTYNEQFF	TGTGCCAGCAGCCGAGGGGGTCCCCTCCGGGACTGGACATACAATGAGCAGTTCTTC
TRBJ2-1	TRBV6-6	TRBD1	many	CASSLSGTAYNEQFF	TGTGCCAGCAGTCTCTCCGGGACAGCCTACAATGAGCAGTTCTTC
TRBJ1-4	TRBV7-9	.	.	CASSLAPAGALGKLFF	TGTGCCAGCAGCTTAGCGCCCGCGGGGGCCTTGGGAAAACTGTTTTTT
TRBJ1-1	TRBV28	TRBD1	once	CASSLDRGVGAFF	TGTGCCAGCAGTTTAGACAGGGGCGTTGGGGCTTTCTTT
TRBJ2-7	TRBV29-1	.	.	CSVVGRSPEQYF	TGCAGCGTTGTGGGACGCTCGCCCGAGCAGTACTTC
TRBJ2-7	TRBV5-1	.	once	CASSVQEGTYEQYF	TGCGCCAGCAGCGTACAGGAAGGGACCTACGAGCAGTACTTC